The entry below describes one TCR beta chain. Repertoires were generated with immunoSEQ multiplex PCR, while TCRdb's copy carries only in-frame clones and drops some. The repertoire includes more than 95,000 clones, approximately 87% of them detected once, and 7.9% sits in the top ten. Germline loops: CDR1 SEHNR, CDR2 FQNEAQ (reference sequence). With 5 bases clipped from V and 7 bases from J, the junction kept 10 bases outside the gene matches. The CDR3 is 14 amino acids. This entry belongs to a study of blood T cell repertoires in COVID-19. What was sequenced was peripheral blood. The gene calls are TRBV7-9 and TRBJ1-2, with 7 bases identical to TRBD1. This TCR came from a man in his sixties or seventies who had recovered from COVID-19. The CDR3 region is CASSQLTGSPGYTF. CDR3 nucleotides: TGTGCCAGCAGCCAACTGACAGGGAGTCCTGGCTACACCTTC.